Listed below are T cell receptor beta chains from one sample, sequenced in a study of blood T cells in healthy people across ages. TCRdb reanalysed the 5' RACE reads using MiXCR and keeps one entry per CDR3 protein. The sample carries a few hundred thousand distinct CDR3 sequences, less than 30% recorded once. The sample consisted of blood. The receptors originated from a woman in her seventies in good health. Each CDR3 is given with its conserved first and last residue. A D gene is named only where the DNA matches it firmly. Rows give clone size only sometimes, using once, few, many, or a class for an expanded clone.

CASSWFAGGPNEQFF,TGTGCCAGCAGTTGGTTCGCGGGAGGGCCCAATGAGCAGTTCTTC,15,TRBV12-3/TRBV12-4,TRBJ2-1,.,TRBD2
CSASSVRPGSEAFF,TGCAGTGCTAGTAGTGTACGGCCAGGGTCTGAAGCTTTCTTT,14,TRBV20-1,TRBJ1-1,few,.
CASSFSGVGELFF,TGCGCCAGCAGCTTTTCAGGCGTCGGGGAGCTGTTTTTT,13,TRBV4-1,TRBJ2-2,few,.
CAISGGGSNEQYF,TGTGCCATCAGTGGGGGCGGATCCAACGAGCAGTACTTC,13,TRBV10-3,TRBJ2-7,.,.
CASSLTGPNYGYTF,TGTGCCAGCAGTTTGACAGGGCCTAACTATGGCTACACCTTC,14,TRBV28,TRBJ1-2,many,TRBD1
CASSAKPTGSGGYTF,TGTGCCAGCAGCGCTAAGCCTACAGGTTCGGGGGGCTACACCTTC,15,TRBV9,TRBJ1-2,.,.
CASSDSPPSNQPQHF,TGTGCCAGCAGTGACTCGCCACCTAGCAATCAGCCCCAGCATTTT,15,TRBV6-5,TRBJ1-5,few,.
CSASKGLAGDNEQYF,TGCAGTGCTAGTAAGGGACTAGCGGGAGATAACGAGCAGTACTTC,15,TRBV20-1,TRBJ2-7,few,TRBD2
CASRPTQGSSYNEQFF,TGTGCCAGCAGACCAACACAGGGGAGCTCCTACAATGAGCAGTTCTTC,16,TRBV28,TRBJ2-1,.,TRBD1
CASSLFLGYDYTF,TGTGCCAGCAGCTTGTTTTTGGGCTATGACTACACCTTC,13,TRBV11-2,TRBJ1-2,.,.
CASSPRAGGTDTQYF,TGTGCCAGCAGCCCGAGGGCGGGAGGCACAGATACGCAGTATTTT,15,TRBV5-5,TRBJ2-3,.,TRBD2
CASSPPGTENTEAFF,TGTGCCAGCAGCCCCCCGGGGACGGAGAACACTGAAGCTTTCTTT,15,TRBV3-1,TRBJ1-1,.,.
CSGRAGLDGYTF,TGCAGCGGAAGGGCAGGGTTAGATGGCTACACCTTC,12,TRBV29-1,TRBJ1-2,.,.
CASRVGPAYEQYF,TGTGCCAGCAGGGTAGGCCCCGCCTACGAGCAGTACTTC,13,TRBV6-1,TRBJ2-7,few,.
CASSLGQGYIQYF,TGTGCCAGCAGCTTGGGGCAGGGCTACATTCAGTACTTC,13,TRBV5-6,TRBJ2-4,many,.
CATSRDSNSQGQFF,TGTGCCACCAGCAGAGATTCTAACTCCCAGGGGCAGTTCTTC,14,TRBV15,TRBJ2-1,few,.
CASSSRTGKETQYF,TGTGCCAGCAGTTCCCGGACAGGGAAAGAGACCCAGTACTTC,14,TRBV11-2,TRBJ2-5,few,TRBD1
CASSISRRAHEQFF,TGTGCCAGCAGCATAAGCCGCAGGGCCCATGAGCAGTTCTTC,14,TRBV11-2,TRBJ2-1,once,.
CASTNQGAQNIQYF,TGTGCCAGTACCAATCAAGGGGCACAAAACATTCAGTACTTC,14,TRBV19,TRBJ2-4,.,.
CASSYLTIPGRAREQYF,TGTGCCAGCAGTTACTTGACGATCCCCGGGAGGGCTCGCGAGCAGTACTTC,17,TRBV6-6,TRBJ2-7,many,TRBD2
CSARGPGGESETQYF,TGCAGTGCTAGAGGCCCGGGAGGGGAGTCAGAGACCCAGTACTTC,15,TRBV20-1,TRBJ2-5,.,TRBD2
CASSRSTGWDQPQHF,TGTGCCAGCAGCAGATCAACAGGGTGGGATCAGCCCCAGCATTTT,15,TRBV7-2,TRBJ1-5,.,.
CASRAGVRAGANVLTF,TGTGCCAGCAGAGCGGGGGTCAGGGCTGGGGCCAACGTCCTGACTTTC,16,TRBV28,TRBJ2-6,.,TRBD2
CASSLGALQFF,TGTGCCAGCAGCTTGGGCGCTTTACAGTTCTTC,11,TRBV7-8,TRBJ2-1,.,.
CASSDWRTGGYTF,TGTGCCAGCAGTGATTGGAGAACTGGGGGCTACACCTTC,13,TRBV6-4,TRBJ1-2,few,.
CSAKVPDGRTYEQYF,TGCAGTGCTAAAGTTCCCGACGGGAGAACCTACGAGCAGTACTTC,15,TRBV20-1,TRBJ2-7,few,.
CASSLRTDTSEKLFF,TGTGCCAGCAGTTTGAGGACAGACACTAGTGAAAAACTGTTTTTT,15,TRBV12-3/TRBV12-4,TRBJ1-4,few,.
CTSSATQETQYF,TGTACCAGCTCAGCGACTCAAGAGACCCAGTACTTC,12,TRBV18,TRBJ2-5,few,.
CASRSLGHGYEQYF,TGTGCCAGCAGGTCCTTGGGACACGGTTACGAGCAGTACTTC,14,TRBV11-2,TRBJ2-7,.,.
CASSQDSGTRMFYF,TGCGCCAGCAGCCAAGATAGCGGGACTAGAATGTTTTACTTC,14,TRBV4-1,TRBJ2-5,many,TRBD2
CSARGRVYEQYF,TGCAGTGCTAGAGGGCGGGTCTACGAGCAGTACTTC,12,TRBV20-1,TRBJ2-7,few,.
CASSLDKTGNEKLFF,TGTGCCAGCAGCTTAGATAAGACGGGTAATGAAAAACTGTTTTTT,15,TRBV7-2,TRBJ1-4,.,.
CSARDLDNWQGAPQNTEAFF,TGCAGTGCTAGAGATTTGGATAATTGGCAGGGGGCTCCTCAGAACACTGAAGCTTTCTTT,20,TRBV20-1,TRBJ1-1,.,TRBD1
CSAREMRGGGRSNQPQHF,TGCAGTGCTAGAGAGATGAGGGGAGGGGGCCGGAGCAATCAGCCCCAGCATTTT,18,TRBV20-1,TRBJ1-5,.,TRBD1
CASSRTSTPNNEQFF,TGTGCCAGCAGTCGAACTAGTACCCCAAACAATGAGCAGTTCTTC,15,TRBV6-1,TRBJ2-1,many,.
CASSLSGPEIYEQYF,TGTGCCAGCAGTTTATCAGGTCCCGAGATCTACGAGCAGTACTTC,15,TRBV28,TRBJ2-7,.,.
CASSLGLSNEKLFF,TGTGCCAGCAGTTTGGGACTGTCGAATGAAAAACTGTTTTTT,14,TRBV12-3/TRBV12-4,TRBJ1-4,once,.
CASSAGTSGAYNEQFF,TGCGCCAGCAGCGCCGGGACTAGCGGGGCTTACAATGAGCAGTTCTTC,16,TRBV4-1,TRBJ2-1,.,TRBD2
CASRPPNYGYTF,TGTGCCAGCAGGCCCCCGAACTATGGCTACACCTTC,12,TRBV9,TRBJ1-2,.,.
CSARDRRTGANQPQHF,TGCAGTGCTAGAGATCGGAGGACAGGAGCTAATCAGCCCCAGCATTTT,16,TRBV20-1,TRBJ1-5,.,TRBD1
CSADTSNFPQYF,TGCAGCGCTGACACCTCTAATTTTCCGCAGTATTTT,12,TRBV29-1,TRBJ2-3,.,.
CASSFLPGQGSDTQYF,TGTGCCAGCAGCTTTCTACCGGGACAGGGTTCAGATACGCAGTATTTT,16,TRBV7-9,TRBJ2-3,few,TRBD1
CSARDPSRQETQYF,TGCAGTGCTAGAGATCCATCAAGGCAAGAGACCCAGTACTTC,14,TRBV20-1,TRBJ2-5,.,.
CSVVGGLSLEQYF,TGCAGCGTTGTGGGGGGACTAAGCCTCGAGCAGTACTTC,13,TRBV29-1,TRBJ2-7,.,TRBD2
CASSYDRDVSYNEQFF,TGTGCCAGCAGTTATGACCGGGACGTATCCTACAATGAGCAGTTCTTC,16,TRBV12-3/TRBV12-4,TRBJ2-1,once,.
CAIRDTGLINTIYF,TGTGCCATCAGAGATACAGGGTTGATAAACACCATATATTTT,14,TRBV10-3,TRBJ1-3,many,.
CASSDRLAGGYQETQYF,TGTGCCAGCAGCGACCGACTAGCGGGGGGATACCAAGAGACCCAGTACTTC,17,TRBV7-2,TRBJ2-5,.,TRBD2
CASSWSEHTEAFF,TGTGCCAGCAGTTGGTCAGAACACACTGAAGCTTTCTTT,13,TRBV6-2/TRBV6-3,TRBJ1-1,once,.
CSASGGVGEQFF,TGCAGTGCTAGTGGCGGAGTGGGTGAGCAGTTCTTC,12,TRBV20-1,TRBJ2-1,many,.
CSVGTLYGSTEAFF,TGCAGCGTGGGGACACTGTATGGGAGCACTGAAGCTTTCTTT,14,TRBV29-1,TRBJ1-1,.,.